These 30 T cell receptor beta chains share one sample of origin, sequenced in a study of cytomegalovirus exposure and HLA in healthy donors. The PCR ran on 60 Vbeta and 13 Jbeta primers. Assay: immunoSEQ multiplex PCR; the TCRdb copy retains only in-frame clones and omits some. The table shows more than 140,000 clones, with roughly 64% occurring only once. The specimen was PBMCs. The receptors stem from a woman in her 30s in good health and CMV-seropositive.

This clone was picked up one time. The chain uses TRBV10-1 and TRBJ2-5; D perhaps matches TRBD2 (6 bases). V lost 2 bases to trimming and J lost 5 bases, with 12 bases between them. Per germline, CDR1 WNHNN and CDR2 SYGVQD (reference sequence). This CDR3 contains 14 residues. DNA of the CDR3: TGCGCCAGCAGTGAGCTCGGGGACTTGGAGACCCAGTACTTC. It translates to CASSELGDLETQYF.

This chain links TRBV10-2 with TRBJ2-7, with D uncertain. Trimming removed 3 bases from V and 7 bases from J, with 7 bases in between. The CDR3 sequence is 11 residues long. Germline assignment: CDR1 WSHSY and CDR2 SAAADI. The CDR3 nucleotides are TGCGCCAGCAGTGATTTTCAAGAGCAGTACTTC. Protein: CASSDFQEQYF.

This clone has a handful of counts. The rearrangement links TRBV7-8 to TRBJ2-2; TRBD1 might be the D (5 bases). In germline, CDR1 is SGHVS, CDR2 FQNEAQ. The V end was cut by 3 bases, the J end by 4 bases, with 9 bases between. The CDR3 consists of 14 residues. The CDR3 here is CASSFRVGTGELFF. DNA for the CDR3: TGTGCCAGCAGCTTCAGGGTAGGCACCGGGGAGCTGTTTTTT.

The genes are TRBV9 and TRBJ2-2; 8 bases agree with TRBD2. The V segment lost 0 bases and the J segment 3 bases; nucleotides outside the gene matches: 1. Germline lookup yields CDR1 SGDLS and CDR2 YYNGEE. The length of the CDR3 is 15 residues. CDR3 in DNA: TGTGCCAGCAGCGTAGCGGGGGGGGACACCGGGGAGCTGTTTTTT. Translated: CASSVAGGDTGELFF.

J is TRBJ2-3 and V is TRBV9; maybe TRBD2 (7 bases). The CDR3 loop spans 16 amino acids. Deletions cut 0 bases from V and 0 bases from J, with 11 bases between. Germline assignment: CDR1 SGDLS and CDR2 YYNGEE. CDR3 in DNA: TGTGCCAGCAGCGTAGGCGGGGGCATTAGCACAGATACGCAGTATTTT. Translating it yields CASSVGGGISTDTQYF.

V and J are TRBV19 and TRBJ2-7; D might be TRBD1 (5 bases). V dropped 6 bases and J dropped 4 bases, with 16 bases sitting between them. Per germline, CDR1 LNHDA and CDR2 SQIVND (reference sequence). CDR3 size: 14 residues. The CDR3 region is CASSPQGLGYEQYF. In DNA form, the CDR3 reads TGTGCCAGTAGCCCCCAGGGTCTCGGGTACGAGCAGTACTTC.

This chain uses TRBV28 with TRBJ1-6, with TRBD1 as a possible D gene (6 bases). Trimming took 2 bases from V and 9 from J, leaving 11 bases between them. The length of the CDR3 is 14 residues. Looked up from germline, CDR1 is MDHEN and CDR2 is SYDVKM. The CDR3 DNA reads TGTGCCAGCAGTTTAGGAGGCAGGGGTTCACCCCTCCACTTT. Translation gives CASSLGGRGSPLHF.

This clone appeared once. This sequence joins TRBV4-1 and TRBJ1-2; TRBD1 agrees at 9 bases. Germline values: CDR1 MGHRA, CDR2 YSYEKL. The junction had 7 bases not matched to a gene; V was cut back by 8 bases and J by 0 bases. CDR3 length: 15 residues. The CDR3 protein is CASYGQGFSNYGYTF. In DNA form, the CDR3 reads TGCGCCAGCTACGGACAGGGGTTTTCTAACTATGGCTACACCTTC.

The chain is built from TRBV9 and TRBJ2-3, with TRBD2 as a possible D gene (5 bases). The length of the CDR3 is 16 residues. Germline CDR1 is SGDLS and CDR2 is YYNGEE. Trimming removed 2 bases at V and 0 bases at J, with 13 bases between. In DNA, the CDR3 is TGTGCCAGCAGCGTTCTCCGGACTTCTAGCACAGATACGCAGTATTTT. Translation: CASSVLRTSSTDTQYF. The whole variable domain, remainder taken from reference TRBV9 and TRBJ2-3, is DSGVTQTPKHLITATGQRVTLRCSPRSGDLSVYWYQQSLDQGLQFLIQYYNGEERAKGNILERFSAQQFPDLHSELNLSSLELGDSALYFCASSVLRTSSTDTQYFGPGTRLTVL.

This sequence joins TRBV4-2 and TRBJ1-2; D may be TRBD1 (6 bases). V was clipped by 3 bases and J by 8 bases, with 19 bases between them. The CDR3 has 15 residues. Looked up from germline, CDR1 is LGHNA and CDR2 is YNFKEQ. Written as DNA, the CDR3 is TGTGCCAGCAGCCAGGCCCACGGGGGGACACGGGGCTACACCTTC. Its protein product is CASSQAHGGTRGYTF.

The genes are TRBV5-1 and TRBJ2-1, with a tentative D call TRBD1 (5 bases). Trimming took 1 base from V and 0 from J, leaving 11 bases between them. The CDR3 has 16 residues. Germline V gene data show CDR1 as SGHRS and CDR2 as YFSETQ. CDR3 nucleotide sequence: TGCGCCAGCAGCTTGCAGGGAAGAAGCTCCTACAATGAGCAGTTCTTC. It translates to CASSLQGRSSYNEQFF.

The CDR3, as DNA: TGTGCCTGGAGCTTAGATTCTCGTTACGAGCAGTACTTC. Residues: CAWSLDSRYEQYF. J is TRBJ2-7 and V is TRBV30; D not certain. Germline values: CDR1 GTSNPN, CDR2 SVGIG (reference sequence). V lost 3 bases to trimming and J lost 4 bases, with 13 bases between them. The CDR3 length is 13 residues.

The CDR3 DNA reads as TGTGCCAGCAGCCCCCCTGGGGGCGCGGGCTCTGATACGCAGTATTTT. Its translation is CASSPPGGAGSDTQYF. This chain uses TRBV5-4 with TRBJ2-3; TRBD1 is a possible D gene (6 bases). Germline CDR1 and CDR2: SGHNT and YYREEE (reference sequence). The CDR3 is 16 amino acids. With 4 bases removed from V and 6 bases from J, the gap between germline ends came to 21 bases.

The chain recombines TRBV5-1 with TRBJ2-1, with D maybe TRBD1 (5 bases). Germline V lookup: CDR1 SGHRS, CDR2 YFSETQ. This CDR3 contains 12 residues. Trimming cost V 5 bases and J 10 bases, with 13 bases left between them. CDR3 coding DNA: TGCGCCAGCAGTTTGACAGCCGAAGAGCAGTTCTTC. Its translation: CASSLTAEEQFF.

This clone occurred a few times. The chain employs TRBV6-1 and TRBJ2-7; no reliable D call. Germline V lookup: CDR1 MNHNS, CDR2 SASEGT. Trimming took off 3 bases at V and 2 bases at J, with 8 bases between the two ends. The CDR3 contains 13 residues. The CDR3 DNA reads as TGTGCCAGCAGTGATACAGTCCCCTACGAGCAGTACTTC. This translates into CASSDTVPYEQYF.

This clone was found a few times. The V and J genes are TRBV6-1 and TRBJ2-3; possibly TRBD1 for D (5 bases). Germline CDR1 reads MNHNS; CDR2 reads SASEGT. Trimming took off 3 bases at V and 4 bases at J, with 5 bases between the two ends. The CDR3 is 12 residues long. This chain's CDR3 is CASSDRADTQYF. In DNA form, the CDR3 reads TGTGCCAGCAGTGACAGGGCAGATACGCAGTATTTT.

The chain has TRBV15 and TRBJ2-7; D may be TRBD2 (6 bases). Germline loops: CDR1 LNHNV, CDR2 YYDKDF (reference sequence). The CDR3 runs 13 residues. The V end lost 0 bases, the J end lost 7 bases, and 10 bases lay between the germline ends. The CDR3 sequence: CATSRDREREQYF. CDR3 bases: TGTGCCACCAGCAGAGATCGGGAGCGAGAGCAGTACTTC.

On this clone: At the DNA level, this CDR3 is encoded by other sequences in the same sample as well. The chain uses TRBV30 and TRBJ1-1, with D unresolved. The CDR3 totals 15 residues. V dropped 0 bases and J dropped 3 bases, with 14 bases sitting between them. Looked up from germline, CDR1 is GTSNPN and CDR2 is SVGIG (reference sequence). The CDR3 sequence: CAWSVLSGRDTEAFF. The CDR3 DNA is TGTGCCTGGAGTGTGCTGTCTGGGAGGGACACTGAAGCTTTCTTT. Using reference TRBV30 and TRBJ1-1 for the parts outside the CDR3, the full variable domain is SQTIHQWPATLVQPVGSPLSLECTVEGTSNPNLYWYRQAAGRGLQLLFYSVGIGQISSEVPQNLSASRPQDRQFILSSKKLLLSDSGFYLCAWSVLSGRDTEAFFGQGTRLTVV.

The rearrangement links TRBV2 to TRBJ1-2; 8 positions agree with TRBD1. This CDR3 contains 15 residues. Trimming removed 6 bases from V and 8 bases from J; junction bases left unmatched: 14. Per the germline V gene, CDR1 is SNHLY and CDR2 is FYNNEI. The CDR3 sequence is CASRVQGARVGGYTF. CDR3 DNA sequence: TGTGCCAGCAGGGTCCAGGGGGCGCGAGTAGGAGGCTACACCTTC.

The chain uses TRBV5-6 and TRBJ2-2, with a weak D call TRBD2 (6 bases). Germline V CDR1 and CDR2: SGHDT, YYEEEE. The CDR3 spans 14 residues. Trimming stripped 0 bases from V and 5 bases from J, with 8 bases between. The CDR3 sequence is CASSLVGGTGELFF. In nucleotides, the CDR3 is TGTGCCAGCAGCTTGGTCGGGGGTACCGGGGAGCTGTTTTTT.

The gene calls are TRBV9 and TRBJ2-1; the D gene is possibly TRBD2 (6 bases). The V and J ends lost 3 bases and 6 bases respectively, with 16 bases between them. This CDR3 is 15 amino acids long. The germline V gene encodes CDR1 SGDLS and CDR2 YYNGEE. The CDR3 DNA sequence: TGTGCCAGCAGCGGAACTAGCAGGGTCGTCAATGAGCAGTTCTTC. Translation: CASSGTSRVVNEQFF.

V gene TRBV19 combines with J gene TRBJ1-1; D is possibly TRBD1 (6 bases). The V gene lost 5 bases and the J gene lost 0 bases, with 13 bases spanning the gap. The CDR3 runs 15 residues. Germline values: CDR1 LNHDA, CDR2 SQIVND (reference sequence). The CDR3 bases are TGTGCCAGTAGTTTCCCCGGGACACTGAACACTGAAGCTTTCTTT. This gives the protein CASSFPGTLNTEAFF.

The rearrangement uses TRBV13 and TRBJ2-7; D perhaps matches TRBD2 (5 bases). Trimming pared 4 bases from V and 7 bases from J, leaving 11 bases between. CDR1 and CDR2 (germline): PRHDT, FYEKMQ (reference sequence). The CDR3 spans 12 residues. The CDR3 protein is CASSSGIEEQYF. CDR3 bases: TGTGCCAGCAGCTCGGGAATCGAGGAGCAGTACTTC. The complete variable domain, with remaining parts taken from reference TRBV13 and TRBJ2-7, reads AAGVIQSPRHLIKEKRETATLKCYPIPRHDTVYWYQQGPGQDPQFLISFYEKMQSDKGSIPDRFSAQQFSDYHSELNMSSLELGDSALYFCASSSGIEEQYFGPGTRLTVT.

The J gene is TRBJ2-7, the V gene TRBV27, with D possibly TRBD2 on 7 matching bases. Trimming cost V 2 bases and J 4 bases, with 21 bases left between them. The CDR3 consists of 17 residues. Germline V gives CDR1 MNHEY, CDR2 SMNVEV (reference sequence). CDR3 coding DNA: TGTGCCAGCAGTTTAAGGTCGCTGGCGGGGGCCGGTTACGAGCAGTACTTC. It codes for CASSLRSLAGAGYEQYF.

This clone was recorded a few times. The same CDR3 is also encoded by other DNA sequences in this sample. CDR3 sequence reads: CASRERRGTINSPLHF. For the CDR3, the DNA is TGTGCCAGCAGAGAAAGGCGAGGGACAATTAATTCACCCCTCCACTTT. The rearrangement uses TRBV27 and TRBJ1-6; maybe TRBD1 (6 bases). The CDR3 is 16 amino acids. Trimming left V 6 bases short and J 6 bases short, with 18 bases between. Germline V CDR1 and CDR2: MNHEY, SMNVEV (reference sequence).

This clone was seen only once. V gene TRBV9 combines with J gene TRBJ2-5, with D possibly being TRBD2 (5 bases). The V end lost 0 bases, the J end lost 5 bases, and 8 bases lay between the germline ends. Germline V gene lookup returns CDR1 SGDLS and CDR2 YYNGEE. CDR3 length equals 13 residues. The CDR3 DNA reads as TGTGCCAGCAGCGTAGACCCGGGGGAGACCCAGTACTTC. Protein: CASSVDPGETQYF.

This chain uses TRBV5-1 with TRBJ1-4; D call uncertain. Germline CDR1 and CDR2: SGHRS and YFSETQ. Trimming shortened V by 0 bases and J by 4 bases, and 7 bases separated the two germline ends. This CDR3 spans 14 amino acids. CDR3: CASSLESYNEKLFF. The CDR3 nucleotides are TGCGCCAGCAGCTTGGAATCGTATAATGAAAAACTGTTTTTT.

The chain employs TRBV10-3 and TRBJ2-7; D unclear. Germline CDR1 reads ENHRY; CDR2 reads SYGVKD. CDR3 length equals 13 residues. V was clipped by 6 bases and J by 2 bases, with 11 bases between them. CDR3 residues: CAIRESPTYEQYF. CDR3 coding DNA: TGTGCCATCAGAGAGAGTCCTACCTACGAGCAGTACTTC.

The chain recombines TRBV9 with TRBJ2-1, with 11 bases matching TRBD2. The germline V gene encodes CDR1 SGDLS and CDR2 YYNGEE. The CDR3 extends over 14 amino acids. The V segment lost 5 bases and the J segment 7 bases; nucleotides outside the gene matches: 5. The CDR3 reads CASRPGLAVNEQFF. Here the CDR3 DNA reads TGTGCCAGCAGGCCGGGACTAGCGGTTAATGAGCAGTTCTTC.

This sequence joins TRBV11-2 and TRBJ1-1, with D possibly being TRBD1 (5 bases). This CDR3 has 13 residues. CDR1 is SGHAT and CDR2 is FQNNGV in the germline V gene. V was cut by 3 bases and J by 6 bases, with 11 bases left in between. The DNA for the CDR3 is TGTGCCAGCAGCTTGGGGGGAAGGGCTGAAGCTTTCTTT. Its translation is CASSLGGRAEAFF.